The 23 T cell receptor beta chains in this list originate from one sample, sequenced in a study of blood T cells in healthy people across ages. A sample-barcoded 5' primer and a J-beta primer mix were used in a second PCR of roughly 7 to 12 cycles. TCRdb used MiXCR to reprocess the 5' RACE reads, holding one entry per CDR3 protein. The sample holds about 580,000 distinct CDR3 sequences; 47% are singletons and the top ten take about 26%. The sequenced sample consisted of blood. Source of these receptors: a man at least 80 years old in good health.

This clonotype appeared many times. A much larger clonotype is one base distant, so this may be a read error. This rearrangement joins TRBV6-5 to TRBJ2-7; 10 bases fit TRBD1. The CDR3 spans 13 residues. Germline loops: CDR1 MNHEY, CDR2 SVGAGI. With 5 bases clipped from V and 7 bases from J, the junction kept 5 bases outside the gene matches. CDR3 sequence reads: CASSKDRGNEQYF. The CDR3 DNA is TGTGCCAGCAGTAAGGACAGGGGGAATGAGCAGTACTTC.

The chain has TRBV7-2 and TRBJ1-2; D uncertain. CDR3 length: 15 amino acids. The ends were cut back, 1 base at V and 2 bases at J, with 11 bases in the middle. The germline V gene encodes CDR1 SGHTA and CDR2 FQGNSA. The CDR3 protein is CASSLVIGGNYGYTF. In nucleotides, the CDR3 is TGTGCCAGCAGCTTAGTTATAGGTGGGAACTATGGCTACACCTTC.

V and J are TRBV12-3 or TRBV12-4 and TRBJ2-1; D is possibly TRBD1 or TRBD2 (7 bases each). The length of the CDR3 is 16 residues. The V and J ends lost 2 bases and 14 bases respectively, with 25 bases between them. The CDR3 loop is CASSLFQGGGPGLKFF. As DNA, the CDR3 is TGTGCCAGCAGTTTATTTCAGGGGGGGGGTCCGGGACTTAAGTTCTTC.

This chain connects TRBV28 to TRBJ1-5, with D unclear. CDR3 length equals 13 residues. Trimming pared 6 bases from V and 6 bases from J, leaving 12 bases between. The germline CDR1 and CDR2 sequences are MDHEN and SYDVKM. CDR3 DNA: TGTGCCAGCAGCATAGGGAACGTTCAGCCCCAGCATTTT. Protein product: CASSIGNVQPQHF.

The J gene is TRBJ1-2, the V gene TRBV11-2; possible D gene TRBD1, 6 bases. The CDR3 runs to 14 residues. The V and J ends lost 8 bases and 10 bases respectively, with 23 bases between them. CDR1 and CDR2 (germline): SGHAT, FQNNGV. DNA for the CDR3: TGTGCCAGCCGGCTTTTGGGGGCAATGGAGGTCTACACCTTC. Residues: CASRLLGAMEVYTF.

In this sample, this clonotype turned up once. The chain recombines TRBV27 with TRBJ2-5, with 9 bases matching TRBD2. TRBJ2-1 explains the end of the DNA better; the J call may be wrong. Germline lookup yields CDR1 MNHEY and CDR2 SMNVEV (reference sequence). The CDR3 runs 18 residues. As DNA, the CDR3 is TGTGCCAGCAGTTTAGGCGGGGTAGCGGGAGTCCCACAAGAGACCCAGTTCTTC. Translation: CASSLGGVAGVPQETQFF.

The V gene is TRBV29-1, the J gene TRBJ2-7; 11 bases agree with TRBD2. V lost 3 bases and J lost 9; bases outside the gene matches: 19. The germline V gene encodes CDR1 SQVTM and CDR2 ANQGSEA. The CDR3 extends over 17 amino acids. The CDR3, as DNA: TGCAGCGTTGAGGGGACTAGCGGACCGCCCGGGGTTGGTGGGCAGTACTTC. Translated, it gives CSVEGTSGPPGVGGQYF.

The chain has TRBV6-2 or TRBV6-3 and TRBJ2-7, with TRBD1 matching over 10 bases. The trim removed 4 bases at V and 4 bases at J, leaving 7 bases unmatched. CDR1 and CDR2 from the germline V gene are MNHEY and SVGEGT. The CDR3 is 15 residues long. CDR3 amino acids: CASSWHGQGGYEQYF. In nucleotides, the CDR3 is TGTGCCAGCAGTTGGCACGGACAGGGGGGTTACGAGCAGTACTTC.

On this clonotype itself: A much larger clone sits a single nucleotide away, making a read error possible. V usage is TRBV6-1 and J usage is TRBJ1-2, with D maybe TRBD1 (6 bases). This CDR3 is 18 amino acids long. CDR1 and CDR2 (germline): MNHNS, SASEGT. Trimming removed 4 bases from V and 2 bases from J, with 23 bases in between. The CDR3 DNA follows: TGTGCCAGCAGTGGGGACCTAATCGACAGGACTCGAAACTATGGCTACACCTTC. This sequence encodes CASSGDLIDRTRNYGYTF.

The chain is built from TRBV7-2 and TRBJ2-7, with no clear D. CDR1 and CDR2 (germline): SGHTA, FQGNSA. CDR3 length: 15 amino acids. Trimming removed 0 bases at V and 0 bases at J, with 9 bases between. In DNA, the CDR3 is TGTGCCAGCAGCTTAGCGCCCCCAAGCTCCTACGAGCAGTACTTC. Translated, it gives CASSLAPPSSYEQYF.

The chain links TRBV21-1 to TRBJ1-3; the table's D call, TRBD1, was not checked against the DNA. TRBV21-1 is a pseudogene segment. CDR3 length equals 16 residues. CDR3 in DNA: TGTGCCAGCAGCAAAGTCACAGGGGGACTTGGAAACACCATATATTTT. Protein: CASSKVTGGLGNTIYF.

The gene calls are TRBV7-6 and TRBJ1-5; 10 bases match TRBD1. The CDR3 contains 17 residues. Germline V gene data show CDR1 as SGHVS and CDR2 as FNYEAQ. J gave up 7 bases and V 1 base, and 10 bases lay outside the gene matches. Here the CDR3 reads CASSLGPGQGSGQPQHF. DNA for the CDR3: TGTGCCAGCAGCTTAGGACCGGGACAGGGGTCCGGGCAGCCCCAGCATTTT.

With regard to this clonotype: The junction shows a germline mismatch at one end, possibly a read error. The gene calls are TRBV15 and TRBJ1-5; D not certain. The CDR3 covers 15 residues. Looked up from germline, CDR1 is LNHNV and CDR2 is YYDKDF (reference sequence). The CDR3 spells CATSRGVQSNRPQHF. The CDR3 bases are TGTGCCACCAGCAGAGGCGTACAGTCCAATCGGCCCCAGCATTTT.

This clonotype was seen at least ten times. J is TRBJ2-1 and V is TRBV12-3 or TRBV12-4, with D uncertain. V gave up 7 bases and J gave up 6 bases, with 13 bases separating them. The CDR3 extends over 13 amino acids. The CDR3 sequence: CASTTRSPNEQFF. CDR3 nucleotides: TGTGCCAGCACCACGAGGTCCCCCAATGAGCAGTTCTTC.

The chain couples TRBV20-1 to TRBJ2-1, with D unclear. V was shortened by 4 bases and J by 10 bases, with 8 bases between the two germline ends. CDR1 is DFQATT and CDR2 is SNEGSKA in the germline V gene (reference sequence). The CDR3 length is 10 residues. CDR3 sequence: CSATLGEQFF. In nucleotides, the CDR3 is TGCAGTGCTACTCTCGGGGAGCAGTTCTTC.

The chain uses TRBV28 and TRBJ2-1; TRBD1 agrees at 7 bases. CDR3 size: 14 residues. Looked up from germline, CDR1 is MDHEN and CDR2 is SYDVKM. J gave up 4 bases and V 10 bases, and 10 bases lay outside the gene matches. CDR3 protein: CANRAGTDYNEQFF. The CDR3 nucleotides are TGTGCCAACAGGGCCGGGACAGATTACAATGAGCAGTTCTTC.

The gene calls are TRBV7-8 and TRBJ2-7; 12 bases align to TRBD2. The V segment lost 4 bases and the J segment 5 bases; nucleotides outside the gene matches: 6. CDR3 length equals 15 residues. The germline CDR1 and CDR2 sequences are SGHVS and FQNEAQ. The CDR3 here is CASSSRTSGTNEQYF. Here the CDR3 DNA reads TGTGCCAGCAGCTCCCGGACTAGCGGGACAAACGAGCAGTACTTC.

The chain uses TRBV6-5 and TRBJ2-2; D tentatively reads TRBD1 or TRBD2 (5 bases each). Trimming stripped 7 bases from V and 0 bases from J, with 15 bases between. This CDR3 is 16 amino acids long. Germline V gene lookup returns CDR1 MNHEY and CDR2 SVGAGI. The chain's CDR3 is CASTRSGTANTGELFF. The CDR3 nucleotides read TGTGCCAGCACTAGATCCGGGACGGCGAACACCGGGGAGCTGTTTTTT.

This clonotype was detected only a few times. The V gene is TRBV10-3, the J gene TRBJ2-3, with D perhaps TRBD1 or TRBD2 (5 bases each). This CDR3 spans 15 amino acids. The germline gives CDR1 ENHRY, CDR2 SYGVKD. Deletions cut 3 bases from V and 5 bases from J, with 15 bases between. CDR3 nucleotide sequence: TGTGCCATCAGTGACCCGGGACGGAGATTAGATACGCAGTATTTT. Its translation: CAISDPGRRLDTQYF.

This clonotype was seen more than once but under ten times. The chain links TRBV21-1 to TRBJ2-4; TRBD1 is the table's D call, not checked against the DNA. TRBV21-1 is classified as a pseudogene. CDR3 length: 19 amino acids. The CDR3 loop is CASSKVHRGGGLAKNIQYF. The CDR3 DNA reads TGTGCCAGCAGCAAAGTCCACAGGGGAGGAGGGCTAGCCAAAAACATTCAGTACTTC.

This clonotype was observed a few times. The chain couples TRBV10-3 to TRBJ2-1; 10 bases agree with TRBD1. There are 15 residues in the CDR3. CDR1 ENHRY and CDR2 SYGVKD come from the germline V gene. V trimming: 6 bases; J trimming: 4 bases; junction bases outside the gene matches: 6. The CDR3 protein is CAIRTGTGVYNEQFF. CDR3 DNA: TGTGCCATCAGAACTGGGACAGGGGTTTACAATGAGCAGTTCTTC.

This clonotype was picked up a small number of times. CDR3 in DNA: TGTGCCACCAGCAGAGATCCGGGGGATGAGCAGTTCTTC. Protein product: CATSRDPGDEQFF. This chain links TRBV15 with TRBJ2-1, with D perhaps matching TRBD2 (6 bases). V gave up 0 bases and J gave up 8 bases, with 8 bases separating them. In germline, CDR1 is LNHNV, CDR2 YYDKDF (reference sequence). CDR3 length: 13 amino acids.

V usage is TRBV29-1 and J usage is TRBJ1-1, with D possibly being TRBD1 (5 bases). V was trimmed by 4 bases and J by 5 bases, leaving 14 bases between them. Germline V CDR1 and CDR2: SQVTM, ANQGSEA. The CDR3 is made up of 13 amino acids. The CDR3 here is CSVGPRGGTEAFF. DNA of the CDR3: TGCAGCGTTGGCCCTCGGGGGGGGACTGAAGCTTTCTTT.